This TCR beta chain was sequenced in a study of blood T cell repertoires in COVID-19. Study members were between about 18 and 89 years old and lived in 25 or so US regions. The data were produced by immunoSEQ multiplex PCR, yet TCRdb's version contains in-frame clones alone and is incomplete. The table has some 190,000 clones, roughly 83% seen once. The CDR3 has 13 residues. Looked up from germline, CDR1 is LGHNT and CDR2 is FRNRAP. The ends lost 2 bases at V and 8 bases at J; junction bases unmatched: 5. The J gene is TRBJ1-2, the V gene TRBV12-5; 7 bases map to TRBD1. The source of this sequence is a man between 40 and 49 years old with acute COVID-19. Sequenced sample: PBMCs or T cells enriched from blood (not recorded which). The CDR3 region has the DNA TGTGCTAGTGGTTTGTCCGGGACAGAAGGCTACACCTTC. It encodes CASGLSGTEGYTF. Complete variable domain (other parts from reference TRBV12-5 and TRBJ1-2): DARVTQTPRHKVTEMGQEVTMRCQPILGHNTVFWYRQTMMQGLELLAYFRNRAPLDDSGMPKDRFSAEMPDATLATLKIQPSEPRDSAVYFCASGLSGTEGYTFGSGTRLTVV.